A single T cell receptor (beta chain) is shown here with its context. Its antigen is as yet unknown. These data originate in a study of cytomegalovirus exposure and HLA in healthy donors. Findings of the study overall: Some public TCRs appeared in many individuals, while most sequences were rare. The study labeled more than 150 TCR beta chains cytomegalovirus-associated.

This table comes from immunoSEQ multiplex PCR, and its TCRdb copy is limited to in-frame clones, with some not included. The sample holds some 110,000 clones, more than 70% seen once. Per the germline V gene, CDR1 is SGHDN and CDR2 is FVKESK. Trimming left V 5 bases short and J 6 bases short, with 13 bases between. This CDR3 has 13 residues. The V and J genes are TRBV14 and TRBJ1-2, with D possibly being TRBD1 (6 bases). This clonotype was sampled from a man younger than 35 in good health and CMV-seronegative. The sequenced material came from PBMCs. The CDR3 DNA follows: TGTGCCAGCAGCACGGGGGGGGCCCATGGCTACACCTTC. Amino acid sequence: CASSTGGAHGYTF.